These 10 T cell receptor beta chains were all obtained from the same sample, sequenced in a study of T cell responses to AZD1222 COVID-19 vaccine. TCRdb's table, derived via immunoSEQ multiplex PCR, lists solely in-frame clones and lacks some. The sample records around 170,000 clones, less than 95% being singletons. The sample consisted of peripheral blood, taken on day 0 of AZD1222 vaccination. These receptors all stem from an adult in good health.

Only one count was recorded for this clone. The V call is TRBV28, the J call TRBJ1-1; D is ambiguous. This CDR3 spans 13 amino acids. CDR1 is MDHEN and CDR2 is SYDVKM in the germline V gene. V was clipped by 5 bases and J by 2 bases, with 9 bases between them. Here the CDR3 DNA reads TGTGCCAGCAGTACGGACCGAAACACTGAAGCTTTCTTT. Translation gives CASSTDRNTEAFF.

This chain connects TRBV10-1 to TRBJ1-4; D may be TRBD1 (5 bases). V dropped 5 bases and J dropped 7 bases, with 14 bases sitting between them. The CDR3 runs 14 residues. From germline, CDR1 is WNHNN and CDR2 SYGVQD (reference sequence). For the CDR3, the DNA is TGCGCCAGCAGTTCCGACAGACGGGCTGAAAAACTGTTTTTT. Protein product: CASSSDRRAEKLFF.

V and J are TRBV9 and TRBJ2-3, with D perhaps TRBD1 (5 bases). Per the germline V gene, CDR1 is SGDLS and CDR2 is YYNGEE. V was shortened by 4 bases and J by 2 bases, with 14 bases between the two germline ends. The CDR3 runs 15 residues. CDR3 residues: CASSTTGRFTDTQYF. In DNA form, the CDR3 reads TGTGCCAGCAGCACCACAGGCAGATTCACAGATACGCAGTATTTT. The whole variable domain, remainder taken from reference TRBV9 and TRBJ2-3, is DSGVTQTPKHLITATGQRVTLRCSPRSGDLSVYWYQQSLDQGLQFLIQYYNGEERAKGNILERFSAQQFPDLHSELNLSSLELGDSALYFCASSTTGRFTDTQYFGPGTRLTVL.

This clone was detected only once. The rearrangement joins TRBV5-5 to TRBJ1-6, with D hard to call. Germline CDR1 SGHKS, CDR2 YYEKEE (reference sequence). Trimming removed 0 bases from V and 3 bases from J, with 7 bases in between. This CDR3 is 15 amino acids long. CDR3 sequence (DNA): TGTGCCAGCAGCTTGGGTACGGACTATAATTCACCCCTCCACTTT. Amino acids: CASSLGTDYNSPLHF.

This chain uses TRBV7-2 with TRBJ1-5; no firm D call. Trimming removed 4 bases from V and 2 bases from J, with 15 bases in between. Germline V CDR1 and CDR2: SGHTA, FQGNSA. The CDR3 length is 16 residues. CDR3 nucleotides: TGTGCCAGCAGCTATACCGATAGTTGGGGCAATCAGCCCCAGCATTTT. Amino acid sequence: CASSYTDSWGNQPQHF.

This rearrangement joins TRBV28 to TRBJ1-2; D might be TRBD1 (5 bases). Germline CDR1 reads MDHEN; CDR2 reads SYDVKM. Trimming left V 5 bases short and J 7 bases short, with 14 bases between. The CDR3 runs to 13 residues. The CDR3 coding sequence is TGTGCCAGCAGTGGGGGGACCTGGGGTGGCTACACCTTC. This gives the protein CASSGGTWGGYTF.

J is TRBJ1-1 and V is TRBV7-2; tentatively, D is TRBD1 (5 bases). The CDR3 sequence is 14 residues long. Germline CDR1 and CDR2: SGHTA and FQGNSA. The germline V and J ends were trimmed by 5 bases and 0 bases, with 10 bases remaining between them. CDR3 DNA sequence: TGTGCCAGCAGCGCACAGGTCATGAACACTGAAGCTTTCTTT. Encoded protein: CASSAQVMNTEAFF.

Only a few counts were recorded for this clone. The chain carries TRBV14 and TRBJ1-2, with D possibly being TRBD1 (5 bases). Trimming took 2 bases from V and 2 from J, leaving 12 bases between them. Germline-derived CDR1 and CDR2 are SGHDN and FVKESK. This CDR3 contains 15 residues. CDR3 protein: CASSQTSGGNYGYTF. The CDR3 DNA is TGTGCCAGCAGCCAAACCTCGGGGGGAAACTATGGCTACACCTTC.

V and J are TRBV5-4 and TRBJ1-3; the D gene is possibly TRBD1 (5 bases). The CDR3 contains 17 residues. Trimming took off 0 bases at V and 0 bases at J, with 13 bases between the two ends. Germline V gene sequence: CDR1 SGHNT, CDR2 YYREEE (reference sequence). In DNA form, the CDR3 reads TGTGCCAGCAGCTTGGCCAAGGGACGTAGCTCTGGAAACACCATATATTTT. Translating gives CASSLAKGRSSGNTIYF.

The chain links TRBV7-9 to TRBJ1-4; D not resolved. CDR3 size: 15 residues. CDR1 and CDR2 from the germline V gene are SEHNR and FQNEAQ (reference sequence). The germline V and J ends were trimmed by 1 base and 5 bases, with 11 bases remaining between them. The CDR3 nucleotides are TGTGCCAGCAGCTTAGTTGTCGGCGCCAATGAAAAACTGTTTTTT. Translating it yields CASSLVVGANEKLFF.